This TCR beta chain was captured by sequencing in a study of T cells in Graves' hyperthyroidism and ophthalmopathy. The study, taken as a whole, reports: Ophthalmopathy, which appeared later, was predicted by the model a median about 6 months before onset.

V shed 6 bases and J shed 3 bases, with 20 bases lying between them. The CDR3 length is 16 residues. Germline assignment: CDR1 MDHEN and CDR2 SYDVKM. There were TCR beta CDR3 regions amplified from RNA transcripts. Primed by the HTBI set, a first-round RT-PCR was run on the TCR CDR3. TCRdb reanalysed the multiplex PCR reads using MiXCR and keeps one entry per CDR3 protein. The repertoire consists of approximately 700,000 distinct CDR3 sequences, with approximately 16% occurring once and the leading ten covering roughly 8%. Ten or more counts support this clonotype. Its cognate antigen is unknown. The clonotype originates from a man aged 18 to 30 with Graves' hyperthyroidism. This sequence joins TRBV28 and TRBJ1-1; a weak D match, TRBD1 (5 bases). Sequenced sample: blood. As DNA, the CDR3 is TGTGCCAGCAGCCAACCTTTAGGGAGGGGCGACACTGAAGCTTTCTTT. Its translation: CASSQPLGRGDTEAFF.